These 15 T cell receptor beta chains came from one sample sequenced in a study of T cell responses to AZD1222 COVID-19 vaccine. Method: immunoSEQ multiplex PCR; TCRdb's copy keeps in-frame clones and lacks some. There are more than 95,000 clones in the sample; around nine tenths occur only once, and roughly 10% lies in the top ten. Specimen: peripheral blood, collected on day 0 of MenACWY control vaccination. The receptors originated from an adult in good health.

For the CDR3, the DNA is TGTGCCAGCTCACTGACAGGCAACTATGGCTACACCTTC. Translated: CASSLTGNYGYTF. V and J are TRBV18 and TRBJ1-2; TRBD1 is a possible D gene (6 bases). Trimming pared 4 bases from V and 2 bases from J, leaving 8 bases between. In germline, CDR1 is KGHSH, CDR2 LQKENI. The CDR3 has 13 amino acids.

For the CDR3, the DNA is TGCAGTGCTACCCCGCAAGAGACCCAGTACTTC. Its translation is CSATPQETQYF. The V call is TRBV20-1, the J call TRBJ2-5; D remains unclear. Germline V lookup: CDR1 DFQATT, CDR2 SNEGSKA (reference sequence). The CDR3 length is 11 residues. Trimming shortened V by 4 bases and J by 2 bases, and 5 bases separated the two germline ends.

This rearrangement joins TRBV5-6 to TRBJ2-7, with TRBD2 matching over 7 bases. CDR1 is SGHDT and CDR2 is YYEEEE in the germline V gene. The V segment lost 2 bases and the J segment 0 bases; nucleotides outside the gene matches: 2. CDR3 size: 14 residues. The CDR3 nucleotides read TGTGCCAGCAGCTTTGGACTAGGCTCCTACGAGCAGTACTTC. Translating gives CASSFGLGSYEQYF.

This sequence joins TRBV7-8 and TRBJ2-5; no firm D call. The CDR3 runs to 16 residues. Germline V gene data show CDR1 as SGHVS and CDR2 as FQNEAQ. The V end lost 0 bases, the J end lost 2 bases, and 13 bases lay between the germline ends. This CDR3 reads CASSLAPGFSQETQYF. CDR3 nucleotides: TGTGCCAGCAGCTTAGCGCCAGGATTTAGTCAAGAGACCCAGTACTTC.

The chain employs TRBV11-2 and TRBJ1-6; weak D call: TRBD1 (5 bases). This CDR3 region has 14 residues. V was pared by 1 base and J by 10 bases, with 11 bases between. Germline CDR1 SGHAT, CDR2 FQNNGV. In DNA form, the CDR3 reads TGTGCCAGCAGCTTAGCCCATCAGGGATCACCCCTCCACTTT. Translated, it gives CASSLAHQGSPLHF.

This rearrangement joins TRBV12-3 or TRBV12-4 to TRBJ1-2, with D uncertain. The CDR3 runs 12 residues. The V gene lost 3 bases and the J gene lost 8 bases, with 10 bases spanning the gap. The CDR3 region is CASSFGFQGYTF. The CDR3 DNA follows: TGTGCCAGCAGTTTCGGGTTTCAGGGCTACACCTTC.

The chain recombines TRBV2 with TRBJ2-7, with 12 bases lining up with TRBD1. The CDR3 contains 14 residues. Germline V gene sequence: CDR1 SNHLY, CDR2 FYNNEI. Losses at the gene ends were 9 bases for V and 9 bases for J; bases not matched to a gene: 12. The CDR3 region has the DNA TGTGCCAGGGGGACATCCGGGACAGGGGGCAGGCAGTACTTC. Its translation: CARGTSGTGGRQYF.

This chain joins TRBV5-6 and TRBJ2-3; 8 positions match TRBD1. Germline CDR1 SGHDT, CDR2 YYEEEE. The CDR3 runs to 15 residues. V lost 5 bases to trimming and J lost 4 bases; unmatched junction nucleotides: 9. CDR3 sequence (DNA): TGTGCCAGCAGGCCCCAGGGGGCTCACGCAGATACGCAGTATTTT. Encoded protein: CASRPQGAHADTQYF.

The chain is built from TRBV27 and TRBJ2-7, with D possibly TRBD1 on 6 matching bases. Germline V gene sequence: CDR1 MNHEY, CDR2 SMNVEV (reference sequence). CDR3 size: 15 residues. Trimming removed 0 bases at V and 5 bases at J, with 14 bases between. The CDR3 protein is CASSLSSLGADEQYF. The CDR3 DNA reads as TGTGCCAGCAGTTTATCCTCGCTGGGGGCTGACGAGCAGTACTTC.

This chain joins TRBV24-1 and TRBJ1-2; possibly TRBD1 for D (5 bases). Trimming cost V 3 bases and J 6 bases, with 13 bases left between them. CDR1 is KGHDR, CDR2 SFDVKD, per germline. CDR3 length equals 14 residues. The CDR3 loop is CATSDRQSLNGYTF. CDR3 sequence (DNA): TGTGCCACCAGTGATAGACAGAGCCTAAATGGCTACACCTTC.

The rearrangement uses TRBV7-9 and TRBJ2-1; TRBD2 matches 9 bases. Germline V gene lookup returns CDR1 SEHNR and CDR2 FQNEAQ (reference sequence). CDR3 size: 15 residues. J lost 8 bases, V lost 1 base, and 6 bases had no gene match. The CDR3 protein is CASSLVISGSDEQFF. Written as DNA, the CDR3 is TGTGCCAGCAGCTTAGTGATTAGCGGGAGTGATGAGCAGTTCTTC.

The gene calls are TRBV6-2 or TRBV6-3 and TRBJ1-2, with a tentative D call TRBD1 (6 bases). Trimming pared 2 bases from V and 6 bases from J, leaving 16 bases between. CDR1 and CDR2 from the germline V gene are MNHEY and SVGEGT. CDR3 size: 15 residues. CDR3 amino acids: CASSYVGGGLDGYTF. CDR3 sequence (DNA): TGTGCCAGCAGTTACGTCGGTGGGGGCTTGGATGGCTACACCTTC.

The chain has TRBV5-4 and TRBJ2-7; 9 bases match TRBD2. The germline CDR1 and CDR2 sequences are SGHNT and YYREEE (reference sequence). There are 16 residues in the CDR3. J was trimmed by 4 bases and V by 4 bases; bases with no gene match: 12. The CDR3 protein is CASSTRISGRGYEQYF. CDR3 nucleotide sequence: TGTGCCAGCAGCACGCGAATTAGCGGGAGAGGATACGAGCAGTACTTC.

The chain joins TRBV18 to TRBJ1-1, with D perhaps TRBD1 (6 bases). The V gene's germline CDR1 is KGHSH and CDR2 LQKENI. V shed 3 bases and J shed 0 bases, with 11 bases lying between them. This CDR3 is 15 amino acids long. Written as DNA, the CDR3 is TGTGCCAGCTCACCTGCAGGGGCCTTGAACACTGAAGCTTTCTTT. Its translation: CASSPAGALNTEAFF.

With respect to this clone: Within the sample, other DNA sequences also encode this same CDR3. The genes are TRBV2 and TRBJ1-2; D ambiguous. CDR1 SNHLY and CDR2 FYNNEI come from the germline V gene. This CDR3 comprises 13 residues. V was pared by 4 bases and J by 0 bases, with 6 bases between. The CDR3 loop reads CASSGTANYGYTF. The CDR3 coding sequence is TGTGCCAGCAGTGGGACGGCTAACTATGGCTACACCTTC.